This T cell receptor beta chain came from a study of molecular identifiers for immune sequencing clone quantification. TCRdb reanalysed the PCR reads using MiXCR and keeps one entry per CDR3 protein. Of 60,000 to 75,000 distinct CDR3 sequences listed, under 20% are singletons. Germline loops: CDR1 SEHNR, CDR2 FQNEAQ (reference sequence). There are 20 residues in the CDR3. About this clonotype itself: Sequence at one end of the junction differs from germline and may be a read error.

Sequencing was carried out using naive CD8+ T cells from blood, with Jurkat cell RNA spiked in. Subset defined: FACS-sorted CD8+CD4-CCR7+CD45RA+ naive T cells. The V call is TRBV7-9, the J call TRBJ2-3, with 10 bases fitting TRBD2. The origin of this receptor is a human donor in good health. Some libraries in this study had Jurkat cell RNA spiked in. CDR3 DNA sequence: TGTGCCAGCAGCGACCGGGCTAGCGGGAGCGGAGGGATTAGCACAGATCCGCAGTATTTT. Translation: CASSDRASGSGGISTDPQYF.